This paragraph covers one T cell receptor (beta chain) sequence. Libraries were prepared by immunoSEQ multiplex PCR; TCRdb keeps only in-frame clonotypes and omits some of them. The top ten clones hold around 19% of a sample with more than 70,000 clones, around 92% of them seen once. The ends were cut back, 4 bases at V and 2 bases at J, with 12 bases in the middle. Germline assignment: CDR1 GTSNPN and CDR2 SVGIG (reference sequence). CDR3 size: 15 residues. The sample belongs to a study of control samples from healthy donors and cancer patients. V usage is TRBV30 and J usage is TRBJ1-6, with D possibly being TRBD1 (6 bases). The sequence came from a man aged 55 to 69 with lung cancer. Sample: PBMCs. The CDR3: CAWTNTGTYNSPLHF. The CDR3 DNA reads TGTGCCTGGACAAACACAGGGACCTATAATTCACCCCTCCACTTT.